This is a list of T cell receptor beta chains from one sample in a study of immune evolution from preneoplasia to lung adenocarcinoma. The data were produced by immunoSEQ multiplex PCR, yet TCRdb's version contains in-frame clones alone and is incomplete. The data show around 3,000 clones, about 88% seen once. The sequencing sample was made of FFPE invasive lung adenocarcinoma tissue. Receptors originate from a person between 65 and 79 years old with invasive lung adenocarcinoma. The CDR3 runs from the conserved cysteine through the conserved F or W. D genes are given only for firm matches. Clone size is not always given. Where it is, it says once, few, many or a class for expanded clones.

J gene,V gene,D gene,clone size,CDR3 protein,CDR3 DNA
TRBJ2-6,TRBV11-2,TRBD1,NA,CASSLDRAGANVLTF,TGTGCCAGCAGTTTAGACAGGGCTGGGGCCAACGTCCTGACTTTC
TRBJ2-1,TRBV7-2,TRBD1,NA,CASSLRGQVITYNEQFF,TGTGCCAGCAGCCTCCGTGGACAGGTGATCACCTACAATGAGCAGTTCTTC
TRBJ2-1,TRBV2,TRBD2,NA,CASSPGLAGRAEFF,TGTGCCAGCAGCCCGGGACTAGCGGGTAGGGCGGAGTTCTTC
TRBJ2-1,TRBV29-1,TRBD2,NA,CSVPGTSGSYNEQFF,TGCAGCGTTCCCGGGACTAGCGGGAGTTACAATGAGCAGTTCTTC
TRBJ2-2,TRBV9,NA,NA,CASRRAGNTGELFF,TGTGCCAGCAGGAGGGCGGGGAACACCGGGGAGCTGTTTTTT
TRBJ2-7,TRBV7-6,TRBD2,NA,CASSSSGGEQYF,TGTGCCAGCAGCTCCTCGGGGGGGGAGCAGTACTTC
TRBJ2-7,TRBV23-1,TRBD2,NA,CASSQPRTSGKMAYEQYF,TGCGCCAGCAGTCAACCTCGGACTAGCGGTAAGATGGCCTACGAGCAGTACTTC
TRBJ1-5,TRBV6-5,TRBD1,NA,CASGQGNQPQHF,TGTGCCAGCGGACAGGGCAATCAGCCCCAGCATTTT
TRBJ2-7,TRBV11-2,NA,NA,CASSLSSRQIDEQYF,TGTGCCAGCAGCTTAAGTAGTCGGCAGATCGACGAGCAGTACTTC
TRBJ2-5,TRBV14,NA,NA,CASSQEKFQETQYF,TGTGCCAGCAGCCAAGAAAAATTCCAAGAGACCCAGTACTTC
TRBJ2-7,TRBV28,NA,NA,CATRGQPFLYF,TGTGCCACGCGAGGACAGCCCTTTCTGTACTTC
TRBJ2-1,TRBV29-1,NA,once,CSVDPGLEQFF,TGCAGCGTTGATCCTGGGCTTGAGCAGTTCTTC
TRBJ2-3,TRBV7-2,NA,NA,CASSLVEASTDTQYF,TGTGCCAGCAGCTTAGTGGAGGCCAGCACAGATACGCAGTATTTT
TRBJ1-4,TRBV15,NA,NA,CATSPTVGKLFF,TGTGCCACCAGCCCGACGGTCGGGAAACTGTTTTTT
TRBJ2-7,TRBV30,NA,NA,CAWSVAGYEQYF,TGTGCCTGGAGTGTAGCAGGGTACGAGCAGTACTTC
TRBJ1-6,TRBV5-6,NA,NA,CASSQGWRSSYNSPLHF,TGTGCCAGCAGCCAAGGCTGGAGGAGCTCCTATAATTCACCCCTCCACTTT
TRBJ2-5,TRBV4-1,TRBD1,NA,CASSATGLQETQYF,TGCGCCAGCAGCGCGACAGGGCTACAAGAGACCCAGTACTTC
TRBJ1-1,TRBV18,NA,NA,CASSGAVTEAFF,TGTGCCAGCTCAGGGGCGGTCACTGAAGCTTTCTTT
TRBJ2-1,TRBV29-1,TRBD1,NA,CSVLEGQGASGYNEQFF,TGCAGCGTTTTGGAAGGACAGGGGGCAAGTGGATACAATGAGCAGTTCTTC
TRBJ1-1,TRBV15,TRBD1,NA,CATSSGQGGTEAFF,TGTGCCACCAGCAGCGGACAGGGGGGAACTGAAGCTTTCTTT
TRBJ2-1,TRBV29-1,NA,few,CSVDLGNLNEQFF,TGCAGCGTTGATTTGGGGAACCTCAATGAGCAGTTCTTC
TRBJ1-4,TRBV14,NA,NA,CASSQELGGLGEKLFF,TGTGCCAGCAGCCAAGAATTAGGAGGGCTGGGTGAAAAACTGTTTTTT
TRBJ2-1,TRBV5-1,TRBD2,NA,CASSRGPGLAGGPKWDEQFF,TGCGCCAGCAGCCGAGGTCCGGGACTAGCGGGAGGGCCGAAATGGGATGAGCAGTTCTTC
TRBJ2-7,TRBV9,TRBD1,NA,CASSPGQGAYEQYF,TGTGCCAGCAGCCCCGGGCAGGGGGCATACGAGCAGTACTTC
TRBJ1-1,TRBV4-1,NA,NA,CASSQESLNTEAFF,TGCGCCAGCAGCCAAGAATCCCTTAACACTGAAGCTTTCTTT
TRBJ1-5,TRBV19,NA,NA,CASSTTGTFSNQPQHF,TGTGCCAGTAGTACTACAGGGACCTTTAGCAATCAGCCCCAGCATTTT
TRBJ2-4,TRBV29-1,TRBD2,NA,CSVETSSANIQYF,TGCAGCGTTGAGACTAGCTCTGCTAACATTCAGTACTTC
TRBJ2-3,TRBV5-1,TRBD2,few,CASSLNGRASTDTQYF,TGCGCCAGCAGCTTAAACGGGAGGGCGAGCACAGATACGCAGTATTTT
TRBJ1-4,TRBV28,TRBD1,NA,CASSPTGQGSEKLFF,TGTGCCAGCAGTCCGACGGGACAGGGGAGTGAAAAACTGTTTTTT
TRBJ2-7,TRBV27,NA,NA,CASSSRTASYEQYF,TGTGCCAGCAGCTCCCGGACGGCTTCTTACGAGCAGTACTTC
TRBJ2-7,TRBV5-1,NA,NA,CASSLVINSEQYF,TGCGCCAGCAGCTTGGTCATCAACTCCGAGCAGTACTTC
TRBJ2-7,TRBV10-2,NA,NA,CASSMASLNEQYF,TGCGCCAGCAGTATGGCTAGTCTCAACGAGCAGTACTTC
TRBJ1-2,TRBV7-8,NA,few,CASSLIGDTYGYTF,TGTGCCAGCAGCTTAATTGGGGATACCTATGGCTACACCTTC
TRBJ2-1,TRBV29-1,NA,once,CSASVGYNEQFF,TGCAGCGCTAGCGTCGGCTACAATGAGCAGTTCTTC
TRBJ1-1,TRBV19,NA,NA,CASSVKTLFAEAFF,TGTGCCAGTAGTGTAAAGACATTGTTCGCTGAAGCTTTCTTT
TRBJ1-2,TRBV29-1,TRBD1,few,CSVESGGDLGGYTF,TGCAGCGTTGAATCAGGGGGCGACCTGGGTGGCTACACCTTC
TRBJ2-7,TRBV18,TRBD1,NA,CASSPVVNRGHEQYF,TGTGCCAGCTCACCAGTTGTCAACAGGGGTCACGAGCAGTACTTC
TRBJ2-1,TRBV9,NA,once,CASSPHSAPGNEQFF,TGTGCCAGCAGCCCTCACTCGGCTCCAGGGAATGAGCAGTTCTTC
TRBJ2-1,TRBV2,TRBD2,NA,CASSPGTSGGLTYNEQFF,TGTGCCAGCAGCCCCGGGACTAGCGGGGGTCTTACCTACAATGAGCAGTTCTTC